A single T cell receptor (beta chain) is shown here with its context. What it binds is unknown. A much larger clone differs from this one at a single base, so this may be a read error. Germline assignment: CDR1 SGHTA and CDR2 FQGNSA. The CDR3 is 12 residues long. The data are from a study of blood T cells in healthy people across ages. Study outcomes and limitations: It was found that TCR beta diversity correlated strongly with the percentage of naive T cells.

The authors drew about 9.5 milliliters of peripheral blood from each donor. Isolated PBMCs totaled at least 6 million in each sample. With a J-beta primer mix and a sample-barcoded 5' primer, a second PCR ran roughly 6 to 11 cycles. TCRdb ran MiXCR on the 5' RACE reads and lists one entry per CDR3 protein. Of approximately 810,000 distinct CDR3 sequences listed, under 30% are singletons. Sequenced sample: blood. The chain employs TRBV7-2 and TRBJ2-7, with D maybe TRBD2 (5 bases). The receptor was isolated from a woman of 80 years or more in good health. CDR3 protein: CAGSFTSGEQYF. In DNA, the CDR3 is TGTGCCGGCAGCTTTACCTCGGGGGAGCAGTACTTC.